Presented here are 28 T cell receptor beta chains from one specimen sequenced in a study of T cell responses to AZD1222 COVID-19 vaccine. Here immunoSEQ multiplex PCR was the method, and the copy in TCRdb shows in-frame clones only, minus some. This table holds 90,000 to 120,000 clones, under 95% found once. Sequenced material: peripheral blood, taken on day 0 of AZD1222 vaccination. All receptors come from an adult in good health.

The chain couples TRBV5-1 to TRBJ2-3; TRBD2 matches 7 bases. Germline CDR1 reads SGHRS; CDR2 reads YFSETQ. The CDR3 totals 15 residues. The ends lost 0 bases at V and 1 base at J; junction bases unmatched: 2. Written as DNA, the CDR3 is TGCGCCAGCAGCTTGGGACGGGGGGGCACAGATACGCAGTATTTT. The encoded protein is CASSLGRGGTDTQYF.

The CDR3 DNA sequence: TGTGCCAGCAGTTACTCGATTCTACGCTACACCTTC. It encodes CASSYSILRYTF. The rearrangement uses TRBV6-2 or TRBV6-3 and TRBJ1-2; D not certain. Germline CDR1 MNHEY, CDR2 SVGEGT. V was clipped by 0 bases and J by 9 bases, with 8 bases between them. The CDR3 has 12 amino acids.

CDR3 loop: CASANRGWEKLFF. CDR3 bases: TGTGCCAGCGCAAACAGGGGATGGGAGAAACTGTTTTTT. V gene TRBV2 combines with J gene TRBJ1-4; 7 bases match TRBD1. CDR1 is SNHLY and CDR2 is FYNNEI in the germline V gene. The CDR3 covers 13 residues. The V gene end was trimmed by 8 bases and the J gene end by 11 bases; junction bases not matched to a gene: 11.

The chain uses TRBV19 and TRBJ2-7; 15 bases are a match to TRBD2. This CDR3 has 17 residues. After removal of 3 bases from V and 1 base from J, the junction contained 4 bases not matched to a gene. Germline V gene sequence: CDR1 LNHDA, CDR2 SQIVND (reference sequence). This CDR3 is CASSIGTSGGFSYEQYF. The DNA of the CDR3 is TGTGCCAGTAGTATCGGGACTAGCGGGGGGTTTTCCTACGAGCAGTACTTC.

The genes are TRBV7-2 and TRBJ1-1; D unclear. Trimming removed 5 bases at V and 3 bases at J, with 10 bases between. There are 13 residues in the CDR3. Germline lookup yields CDR1 SGHTA and CDR2 FQGNSA. This CDR3 is CASSPPDDTEAFF. CDR3 bases: TGTGCCAGCAGCCCACCGGATGACACTGAAGCTTTCTTT.

The CDR3 sequence is CASSPLAGNTDTQYF. The DNA for the CDR3 is TGTGCCAGCTCACCGCTAGCGGGGAACACAGATACGCAGTATTTT. This chain links TRBV18 with TRBJ2-3, with 9 bases that match TRBD2. The germline V gene encodes CDR1 KGHSH and CDR2 LQKENI. CDR3 length equals 15 residues. Unmatched junction bases numbered 3, after V lost 3 bases and J lost 2 bases.

This chain links TRBV5-1 with TRBJ1-6, with 7 bases identical to TRBD1. CDR1 and CDR2 (germline): SGHRS, YFSETQ. The ends lost 3 bases at V and 7 bases at J; junction bases unmatched: 7. This CDR3 is 15 amino acids long. Written as DNA, the CDR3 is TGCGCCAGCAGCTCAGAGAGGGGGCGGAATTCACCCCTCCACTTT. The encoded protein is CASSSERGRNSPLHF.

This clone was seen only once. CDR3 loop: CATSDTPIPRQPQHF. The DNA of the CDR3 is TGTGCCACCAGTGATACGCCGATTCCGAGGCAGCCCCAGCATTTT. The rearrangement links TRBV24-1 to TRBJ1-5; D remains unclear. In germline, CDR1 is KGHDR, CDR2 SFDVKD. Deletions cut 3 bases from V and 7 bases from J, with 15 bases between. The CDR3 covers 15 residues.

This clone was found a few times. The V call is TRBV6-2 or TRBV6-3, the J call TRBJ2-7; the D gene could be TRBD1 or TRBD2 (5 bases each). V was cut by 0 bases and J by 4 bases, with 10 bases left in between. The germline V gene has CDR1 MNHEY and CDR2 SVGEGT. This CDR3 is 14 amino acids long. Here the CDR3 reads CASSYSGPMYEQYF. The CDR3 nucleotides read TGTGCCAGCAGTTACTCGGGACCGATGTACGAGCAGTACTTC.

The chain employs TRBV19 and TRBJ2-2; TRBD1 matches 7 bases. The V gene's germline CDR1 is LNHDA and CDR2 SQIVND (reference sequence). CDR3 length: 14 residues. V lost 7 bases and J lost 6; bases outside the gene matches: 8. The CDR3 region has the DNA TGTGCCAGTAAACAGGGGATCGCACCCGGGGAGCTGTTTTTT. Amino acids: CASKQGIAPGELFF.

The chain couples TRBV27 to TRBJ1-2, with 8 bases that match TRBD1. This CDR3 has 14 residues. Germline CDR1 MNHEY, CDR2 SMNVEV (reference sequence). V was clipped by 10 bases and J by 4 bases; unmatched bases: 11. The CDR3 coding sequence is TGTGCCACCGCGACAGGGGCTGGAGGCTATGGCTACACCTTC. Protein product: CATATGAGGYGYTF.

The chain couples TRBV5-1 to TRBJ1-2; 9 nucleotides align to TRBD1. From germline, CDR1 is SGHRS and CDR2 YFSETQ. V lost 0 bases and J lost 8; bases outside the gene matches: 17. CDR3 length: 18 amino acids. CDR3 amino acids: CASSLAVPGQGPGAGYTF. The CDR3 DNA reads TGCGCCAGCAGCTTGGCCGTCCCGGGACAGGGTCCGGGGGCCGGCTACACCTTC.

The chain employs TRBV6-6 and TRBJ2-1, with TRBD2 matching 10 bases. Trimming removed 5 bases from V and 8 bases from J; junction bases left unmatched: 6. The CDR3 is 14 residues long. Germline values: CDR1 MNHNY, CDR2 SVGAGI (reference sequence). The CDR3 here is CASSHDSGGYEQFF. Written as DNA, the CDR3 is TGTGCCAGCAGTCACGATAGCGGGGGGTATGAGCAGTTCTTC.

The genes are TRBV4-3 and TRBJ1-4; maybe TRBD1 (6 bases). The CDR3 totals 15 residues. Germline V gene lookup returns CDR1 LGHNA and CDR2 YSLEER. Trimming took 4 bases from V and 7 from J, leaving 16 bases between them. The CDR3 sequence: CASSPASGAGEKLFF. CDR3 nucleotide sequence: TGCGCCAGCAGCCCAGCTTCAGGGGCCGGTGAAAAACTGTTTTTT.

The CDR3 nucleotides are TGTGCCAGCAGTTACTCGAAGCTGACCCGCAGAGAGACCCAGTACTTC. Its translation is CASSYSKLTRRETQYF. The rearrangement links TRBV6-2 or TRBV6-3 to TRBJ2-5; D is uncertain. Germline V gene data show CDR1 as MNHEY and CDR2 as SVGEGT. CDR3 length equals 16 residues. The ends were cut back, 0 bases at V and 4 bases at J, with 15 bases in the middle.

The rearrangement uses TRBV6-2 or TRBV6-3 and TRBJ2-4, with 8 bases that match TRBD2. CDR3 length: 18 amino acids. The germline gives CDR1 MNHEY, CDR2 SVGEGT. The J segment lost 0 bases and the V segment lost 2 bases, leaving 9 bases of the junction unmatched. CDR3 sequence reads: CASSYTASGPLAKNIQYF. CDR3 nucleotides: TGTGCCAGCAGTTACACGGCTAGCGGGCCTTTAGCCAAAAACATTCAGTACTTC.

J is TRBJ2-2 and V is TRBV11-1, with a tentative D call TRBD1 (5 bases). The germline CDR1 and CDR2 sequences are SGHAT and FQDESV (reference sequence). The V and J ends lost 5 bases and 6 bases respectively, with 16 bases between them. The CDR3 sequence is 15 residues long. CDR3 protein: CASSKDNSHAGELFF. The CDR3 nucleotides are TGTGCCAGCAGCAAGGACAACTCCCACGCCGGGGAGCTGTTTTTT.

The genes are TRBV27 and TRBJ1-6; D not certain. Germline V lookup: CDR1 MNHEY, CDR2 SMNVEV (reference sequence). The CDR3 runs 16 residues. V lost 5 bases and J 3 bases, leaving 14 bases between the germline ends. The CDR3 DNA sequence: TGTGCCAGCAGTCCAGAGGGCATTCTCTATAATTCACCCCTCCACTTT. Translated: CASSPEGILYNSPLHF.

The V gene is TRBV14, the J gene TRBJ1-2; 10 nucleotides agree with TRBD1. J gave up 3 bases and V 2 bases, and 3 bases lay outside the gene matches. The length of the CDR3 is 15 residues. Germline V gene sequence: CDR1 SGHDN, CDR2 FVKESK. The CDR3 nucleotides are TGTGCCAGCAGCCAATCCGGGACAGGGGACTATGGCTACACCTTC. Residues: CASSQSGTGDYGYTF.

The chain is built from TRBV7-2 and TRBJ2-1; D is ambiguous. The CDR3 runs 11 residues. The germline V and J ends were trimmed by 5 bases and 11 bases, with 10 bases remaining between them. Germline V gene data show CDR1 as SGHTA and CDR2 as FQGNSA. CDR3 in DNA: TGTGCCAGCAGCCCACGCCCGCAGCAGTTCTTC. It specifies CASSPRPQQFF.

This chain links TRBV6-2 or TRBV6-3 with TRBJ2-7; D is tentatively TRBD1 or TRBD2 (6 bases each). V lost 6 bases and J 4 bases, leaving 19 bases between the germline ends. CDR1 is MNHEY, CDR2 SVGEGT, per germline. The CDR3 runs to 15 residues. The CDR3 nucleotides are TGTGCCAGCAGCATGGAGGGAAGGGGGTTGTACGAGCAGTACTTC. Residues: CASSMEGRGLYEQYF.

The chain combines TRBV2 with TRBJ2-5; TRBD1 matches at 7 bases. In germline, CDR1 is SNHLY, CDR2 FYNNEI. The CDR3 sequence is 15 residues long. Trimming cost V 5 bases and J 2 bases; bases outside gene matches: 8. The CDR3 DNA reads as TGTGCCAGCAGTCTAGACAGGGCAGGGCAAGAGACCCAGTACTTC. Encoded protein: CASSLDRAGQETQYF.

J is TRBJ2-7 and V is TRBV6-1; D tentatively reads TRBD1 or TRBD2 (6 bases each). CDR3 length: 14 amino acids. The V end was cut by 5 bases, the J end by 2 bases, with 13 bases between. CDR1 and CDR2 (germline): MNHNS, SASEGT. CDR3: CASSSTGRTYEQYF. The CDR3 nucleotides read TGTGCCAGCAGTTCCACAGGGAGGACCTACGAGCAGTACTTC.

V and J are TRBV6-2 or TRBV6-3 and TRBJ1-1; TRBD1 aligns across 9 bases. V was clipped by 4 bases and J by 3 bases; unmatched bases: 15. This CDR3 is 18 amino acids long. Germline lookup yields CDR1 MNHEY and CDR2 SVGEGT. The CDR3 sequence: CASSFYRGRNLLDTEAFF. Written as DNA, the CDR3 is TGTGCCAGCAGTTTTTACAGGGGGCGGAACCTCTTGGACACTGAAGCTTTCTTT.

V and J are TRBV2 and TRBJ2-1, with D hard to call. V lost 0 bases and J lost 8, with 8 bases in between. The CDR3 is made up of 13 amino acids. Germline CDR1 reads SNHLY; CDR2 reads FYNNEI. This chain's CDR3 is CASSEASVYEQFF. The CDR3 DNA sequence: TGTGCCAGCAGTGAAGCGTCTGTGTATGAGCAGTTCTTC. Full variable domain (missing parts from reference TRBV2 and TRBJ2-1): EPEVTQTPSHQVTQMGQEVILRCVPISNHLYFYWYRQILGQKVEFLVSFYNNEISEKSEIFDDQFSVERPDGSNFTLKIRSTKLEDSAMYFCASSEASVYEQFFGPGTRLTVL.

Written as DNA, the CDR3 is TGTGCCAGCAGCGCCAGACTAGCGGGGTACAATGAGCAGTTCTTC. It encodes CASSARLAGYNEQFF. The rearrangement joins TRBV9 to TRBJ2-1; TRBD2 matches 11 bases. Germline V gives CDR1 SGDLS, CDR2 YYNGEE. The CDR3 totals 15 residues. J gave up 4 bases and V 3 bases, and 3 bases lay outside the gene matches.

This clone was found once. The chain has TRBV5-1 and TRBJ2-5, with TRBD1 identical over 8 bases. The germline gives CDR1 SGHRS, CDR2 YFSETQ. This CDR3 region has 13 residues. The trim removed 3 bases at V and 4 bases at J, leaving 2 bases unmatched. CDR3 sequence reads: CASSSGTGETQYF. Written as DNA, the CDR3 is TGCGCCAGCAGCTCCGGGACAGGAGAGACCCAGTACTTC.

This sequence joins TRBV18 and TRBJ2-7; TRBD1 aligns across 7 bases. V was pared by 6 bases and J by 2 bases, with 4 bases of the junction left unmatched. The CDR3 consists of 13 residues. Per the germline V gene, CDR1 is KGHSH and CDR2 is LQKENI. This CDR3 is CASSSGQPYEQYF. CDR3 bases: TGTGCCAGCTCCTCGGGACAGCCCTACGAGCAGTACTTC.